Here is one T cell receptor (beta chain) with its context. Its recognized antigen is unknown. The record has no base qualities; no much larger clone is one base away. This record belongs to a study of siplizumab effects on memory and regulatory T cells (dated by TCRdb to between 2018 and 2021). In the study overall: The study examined how the anti-CD2 antibody siplizumab affects alloreactive T-cell subsets in allogeneic mixed lymphocyte reactions built from human PBMCs. Here is what the overall study found, with its caveats: Because sequences at frequencies below about 10^-5 were poorly captured, only a minor fraction of alloreactive clones could be mapped back to unstimulated subsets. Among mappable alloreactive CD4+ clones, the Treg-derived fraction averaged around 70% with siplizumab versus roughly 25% in control reactions. Siplizumab significantly reduced the cumulative frequency of alloreactive sequences traceable to unstimulated CD4+ memory T cells. The suppressive function of proliferating Tregs from siplizumab cultures was not functionally confirmed. For roughly 75-97% of proliferating CD4+ or CD8+ clones, no naive or memory phenotype could be assigned. Compared with memory T cells, unstimulated naive T cells appeared more diverse, and naive cells seemed to make a substantial contribution to the alloresponse.

The library was prepared using the immunoSEQ multiplex PCR assay. About 9.1 x 10^4 TCR templates per sample were assayed on the deep sequencing platform. Genomic DNA extracted from sorted T cells was used for TCRbeta CDR3 sequencing. The original pipeline was this. The R programming language was used for clonal analysis of the TCRbeta CDR3 data. Comparing unstimulated samples against CFSE-low samples taken after the reaction was how alloreactive CD4+ and CD8+ clones were defined. Regulatory or non-regulatory origin was assigned to alloreactive CD4+ clones by matching of sequences to sorted unstimulated Treg and non-Treg repertoires. The table was pulled from immuneACCESS by TCRdb, which kept in-frame rearrangements only. Such tables lose some clones; where checked, under half of the loss comes from unresolved V genes, and the rest has no known cause. V and J calls and clone size are as listed in that table; D and trimming were resolved from the DNA. Counted in this sample were 100,000 or so clones; about 92% of them appeared once. The top ten clonotypes cover around 0.29% of the sample.

There are 15 amino acids in the CDR3, from cysteine to phenylalanine inclusive. The DNA shown is the 45-base CDR3, in frame from base 1. V loses 0 bases of germline sequence and J loses 1 base, and the interval between the two ends is 9 bases. Looking up the germline V gene yields CDR1 SGHDN and CDR2 FVKESK. Sorted unstimulated T cells and proliferating T cells recovered from mixed lymphocyte reactions underwent TCRbeta CDR3 sequencing. Fresh whole blood from 9 to 10 HLA-typed healthy donors served as the source for isolating PBMCs. Sequences were obtained from CD4+ T cells sorted from blood. Recombination linked TRBV14 to TRBJ2-5; the D gene cannot be resolved reliably. The receptor was derived from a human donor in good health. The CDR3 sequence is CASSQEGGSQETQYF. The DNA is as follows: TGTGCCAGCAGCCAAGAGGGCGGCAGCCAAGAGACCCAGTACTTC. This CDR3, with the reference TRBV14 and TRBJ2-5 proteins standing in past its ends, gives the full variable domain EAGVTQFPSHSVIEKGQTVTLRCDPISGHDNLYWYRRVMGKEIKFLLHFVKESKQDESGMPNNRFLAERTGGTYSTLKVQPAELEDSGVYFCASSQEGGSQETQYFGPGTRLLVL.